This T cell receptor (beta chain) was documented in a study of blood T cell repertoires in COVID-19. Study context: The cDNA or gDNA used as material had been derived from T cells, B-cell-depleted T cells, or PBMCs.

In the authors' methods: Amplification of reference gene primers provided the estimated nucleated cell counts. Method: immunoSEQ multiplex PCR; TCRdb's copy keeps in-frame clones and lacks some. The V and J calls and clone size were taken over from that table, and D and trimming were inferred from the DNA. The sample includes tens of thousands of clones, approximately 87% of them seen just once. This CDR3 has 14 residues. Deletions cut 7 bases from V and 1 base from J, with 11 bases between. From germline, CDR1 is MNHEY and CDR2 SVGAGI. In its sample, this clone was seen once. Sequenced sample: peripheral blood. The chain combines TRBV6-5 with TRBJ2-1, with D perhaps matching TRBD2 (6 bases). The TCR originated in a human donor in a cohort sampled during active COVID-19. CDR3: CASTVSGSYNEQFF. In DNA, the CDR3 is TGTGCCAGCACTGTCAGCGGGTCCTACAATGAGCAGTTCTTC.